These 18 T cell receptor beta chains were sequenced from one sample in a study of coeliac disease. The method was immunoSEQ multiplex PCR; TCRdb's version includes in-frame clones alone and lacks a portion of them. The table has fewer than 10,000 clones, roughly two thirds seen once; the top ten hold roughly 21%. The source material was lamina propria lymphocytes from the gut. These receptors all stem from a woman aged 60-75 years with celiac disease.

The V gene is TRBV28, the J gene TRBJ2-7; TRBD1 aligns across 8 bases. The CDR3 extends over 14 amino acids. Germline assignment: CDR1 MDHEN and CDR2 SYDVKM. Germline trimming cut 6 bases from V and 2 bases from J; bases unmatched to any gene: 6. Here the CDR3 reads CASSRDRSTYEQYF. CDR3 nucleotides: TGTGCCAGCAGCCGGGACAGGAGCACCTACGAGCAGTACTTC.

The chain couples TRBV6-6 to TRBJ1-2; TRBD1 matches 7 bases. The CDR3 runs 13 residues. The junction had 5 bases not matched to a gene; V was cut back by 7 bases and J by 3 bases. Germline assignment: CDR1 MNHNY and CDR2 SVGAGI (reference sequence). This CDR3 reads CASTAGTDYGYTF. In DNA form, the CDR3 reads TGTGCCAGCACCGCGGGGACAGACTATGGCTACACCTTC.

This clone was seen a single time. The chain is built from TRBV5-4 and TRBJ1-3, with D maybe TRBD1 (5 bases). The V and J ends lost 0 bases and 2 bases respectively, with 6 bases between them. The CDR3 runs to 14 residues. Germline-derived CDR1 and CDR2 are SGHNT and YYREEE (reference sequence). The CDR3 DNA reads as TGTGCCAGCAGCTTGGGGGGGGCTGGAAACACCATATATTTT. Its translation: CASSLGGAGNTIYF.

This chain joins TRBV6-5 and TRBJ1-2, with a possible D match to TRBD1 (6 bases). CDR1 MNHEY and CDR2 SVGAGI come from the germline V gene. Deletions cut 5 bases from V and 4 bases from J, with 14 bases between. The CDR3 consists of 14 residues. The CDR3 bases are TGTGCCAGCAGTAGCCGTGGGGGCAGCTATGGCTACACCTTC. Translation gives CASSSRGGSYGYTF.

This clone was counted once. The genes are TRBV9 and TRBJ2-5; D is perhaps TRBD2 (5 bases). CDR3 length: 16 amino acids. Germline V CDR1 and CDR2: SGDLS, YYNGEE. V was trimmed by 0 bases and J by 1 base, leaving 13 bases between them. Written as DNA, the CDR3 is TGTGCCAGCAGCGTAGGCGAGGGCGCAAGCCAAGAGACCCAGTACTTC. Amino acids: CASSVGEGASQETQYF.

This chain uses TRBV18 with TRBJ2-7; weak D call: TRBD1 (6 bases). The V end lost 3 bases, the J end lost 0 bases, and 12 bases lay between the germline ends. Per the germline V gene, CDR1 is KGHSH and CDR2 is LQKENI. This CDR3 has 15 amino acids. CDR3 sequence reads: CASSPRTERSYEQYF. In DNA, the CDR3 is TGTGCCAGCTCACCGAGGACAGAGCGCTCCTACGAGCAGTACTTC.

CDR3 loop: CASSLTDRLGEQYF. The CDR3 DNA is TGTGCCAGCAGTCTCACTGACAGGTTGGGCGAGCAGTACTTC. The chain combines TRBV13 with TRBJ2-7; a possible D gene is TRBD1 (6 bases). The length of the CDR3 is 14 residues. From germline, CDR1 is PRHDT and CDR2 FYEKMQ (reference sequence). Trimming left V 6 bases short and J 6 bases short, with 18 bases between.

The V gene is TRBV4-1, the J gene TRBJ2-7; D is perhaps TRBD1 (5 bases). Germline-derived CDR1 and CDR2 are MGHRA and YSYEKL. This CDR3 spans 14 amino acids. V was clipped by 0 bases and J by 5 bases, with 11 bases between them. The CDR3 protein is CASSQEGPPDEQYF. Written as DNA, the CDR3 is TGCGCCAGCAGCCAAGAGGGGCCCCCCGACGAGCAGTACTTC.

This chain links TRBV19 with TRBJ2-1, with D perhaps matching TRBD1 (6 bases). CDR1 is LNHDA and CDR2 is SQIVND in the germline V gene (reference sequence). The CDR3 runs 17 residues. Trimming left V 1 base short and J 0 bases short, with 13 bases between. The chain's CDR3 is CASSIGGGQSSYNEQFF. The CDR3 DNA reads as TGTGCCAGTAGTATAGGAGGGGGACAAAGCTCCTACAATGAGCAGTTCTTC.

The CDR3 region is CASSSPLSGSSYEQYF. For the CDR3, the DNA is TGTGCCAGCAGTTCCCCCCTAAGCGGCAGCTCCTACGAGCAGTACTTC. The V gene is TRBV6-5, the J gene TRBJ2-7, with D perhaps TRBD2 (5 bases). The CDR3 extends over 16 amino acids. The V gene lost 4 bases and the J gene lost 0 bases, with 16 bases spanning the gap. Germline V gives CDR1 MNHEY, CDR2 SVGAGI.

Only a few counts were recorded for this clone. The V call is TRBV6-6, the J call TRBJ2-7; TRBD1 aligns across 8 bases. V was pared by 2 bases and J by 5 bases, with 11 bases of the junction left unmatched. CDR3 length equals 16 residues. Germline V gene lookup returns CDR1 MNHNY and CDR2 SVGAGI (reference sequence). CDR3: CASSYGPGQAFDEQYF. For the CDR3, the DNA is TGTGCCAGCAGTTACGGACCGGGACAGGCTTTCGACGAGCAGTACTTC.

The chain's CDR3 is CASSTVGQGNNQPQHF. Written as DNA, the CDR3 is TGTGCCAGCAGTACGGTGGGACAGGGGAACAATCAGCCCCAGCATTTT. The chain recombines TRBV28 with TRBJ1-5, with 10 bases matching TRBD1. The V segment lost 5 bases and the J segment 3 bases; nucleotides outside the gene matches: 7. The CDR3 extends over 16 amino acids. Germline CDR1 reads MDHEN; CDR2 reads SYDVKM.

This rearrangement joins TRBV10-2 to TRBJ2-1, with TRBD2 matching 10 bases. After removal of 9 bases from V and 7 bases from J, the junction contained 12 bases not matched to a gene. There are 15 residues in the CDR3. Germline CDR1 and CDR2: WSHSY and SAAADI. The DNA for the CDR3 is TGCGCCAGGGTTGACGCTAGCGGGAGAGATAATGAGCAGTTCTTC. Residues: CARVDASGRDNEQFF.

V gene TRBV13 combines with J gene TRBJ2-1; TRBD2 matches at 12 bases. V was pared by 5 bases and J by 0 bases, with 5 bases of the junction left unmatched. Germline CDR1 and CDR2: PRHDT and FYEKMQ (reference sequence). The CDR3 has 17 amino acids. CDR3: CASSLLAGGFSYNEQFF. The CDR3 DNA sequence: TGTGCCAGCAGCCTCCTAGCGGGAGGGTTCTCCTACAATGAGCAGTTCTTC.

V usage is TRBV10-3 and J usage is TRBJ2-1; 10 nucleotides agree with TRBD2. Germline V lookup: CDR1 ENHRY, CDR2 SYGVKD. The V gene end was trimmed by 7 bases and the J gene end by 15 bases; junction bases not matched to a gene: 12. There are 13 residues in the CDR3. The CDR3: CAINSLAGEWAFF. In nucleotides, the CDR3 is TGTGCCATCAATTCCCTAGCGGGAGAATGGGCGTTCTTC.

In its sample, this clone was seen once. The chain couples TRBV9 to TRBJ1-2; TRBD1 matches at 8 bases. CDR1 and CDR2 (germline): SGDLS, YYNGEE. The J segment lost 4 bases and the V segment lost 7 bases, leaving 9 bases of the junction unmatched. CDR3 length equals 14 residues. The CDR3 DNA is TGTGCCAGCGGTCCGGGACAGGTTGTCTATGGCTACACCTTC. It yields the protein CASGPGQVVYGYTF.

A single count supports this clone. The chain recombines TRBV7-9 with TRBJ2-3; D is unresolved. This CDR3 contains 13 residues. CDR1 is SEHNR, CDR2 FQNEAQ, per germline (reference sequence). V was cut by 5 bases and J by 7 bases, with 13 bases left in between. CDR3 sequence reads: CASSPIEANTQYF. DNA for the CDR3: TGTGCCAGCAGCCCAATTGAGGCAAATACGCAGTATTTT.

The CDR3 sequence: CASSLTGVGDSPLHF. The CDR3 DNA follows: TGTGCCAGCAGCTTAACAGGGGTTGGTGATTCACCCCTCCACTTT. The chain couples TRBV5-6 to TRBJ1-6; TRBD1 aligns across 7 bases. Per germline, CDR1 SGHDT and CDR2 YYEEEE. V dropped 2 bases and J dropped 8; count of bases not matched to a gene: 7. The CDR3 runs 15 residues.